This T cell receptor (beta chain) came from a study of siplizumab effects on memory and regulatory T cells. Germline V gene data show CDR1 as LNHDA and CDR2 as SQIVND (reference sequence). The ends lost 3 bases at V and 4 bases at J; junction bases unmatched: 8. The CDR3 extends over 17 amino acids. General study points: Proof of suppressive function in proliferating Tregs from siplizumab cultures was not established. Naive T cells appeared more diverse than memory cells and seemed to be major alloresponse contributors.

Note on this clone: Its antigen remains unidentified.

Around 100,000 TCR templates underwent assay in each sample. Measured with immunoSEQ multiplex PCR; TCRdb has only the in-frame clones, and not every one. Here the sample spans 100,000 or so clones, roughly 91% being singletons. Sequenced material: non-Treg CD4+ T cells sorted from blood. The chain carries TRBV19 and TRBJ2-5, with 13 positions matching TRBD2. This clonotype originated in a human donor in good health. The CDR3 sequence is CASSITSGRGWGETQYF. The CDR3 DNA reads TGTGCCAGTAGTATTACTAGCGGGAGGGGATGGGGAGAGACCCAGTACTTC.